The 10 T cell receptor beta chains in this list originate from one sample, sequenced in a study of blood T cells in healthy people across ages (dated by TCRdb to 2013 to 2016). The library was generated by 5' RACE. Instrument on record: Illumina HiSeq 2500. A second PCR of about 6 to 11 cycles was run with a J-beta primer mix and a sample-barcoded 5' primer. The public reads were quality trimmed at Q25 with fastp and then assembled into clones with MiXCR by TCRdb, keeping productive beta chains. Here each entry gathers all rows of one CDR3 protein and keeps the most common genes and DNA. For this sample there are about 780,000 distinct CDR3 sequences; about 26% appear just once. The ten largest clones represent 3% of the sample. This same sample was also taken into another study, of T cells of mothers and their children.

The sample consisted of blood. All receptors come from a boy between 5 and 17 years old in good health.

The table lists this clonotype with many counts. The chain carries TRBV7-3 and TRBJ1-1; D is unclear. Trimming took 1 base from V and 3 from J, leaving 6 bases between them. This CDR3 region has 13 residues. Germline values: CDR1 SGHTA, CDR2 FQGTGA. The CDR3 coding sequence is TGTGCCAGCAGCTTAATGCGGGACACTGAAGCTTTCTTT. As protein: CASSLMRDTEAFF. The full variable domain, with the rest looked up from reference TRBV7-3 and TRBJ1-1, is GAGVSQTPSNKVTEKGKYVELRCDPISGHTALYWYRQSLGQGPEFLIYFQGTGAADDSGLPNDRFFAVRPEGSVSTLKIQRTERGDSAVYLCASSLMRDTEAFFGQGTRLTVV.

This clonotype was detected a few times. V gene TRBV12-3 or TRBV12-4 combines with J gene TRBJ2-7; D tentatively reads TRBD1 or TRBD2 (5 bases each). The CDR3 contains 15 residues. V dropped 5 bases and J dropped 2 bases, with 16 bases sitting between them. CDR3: CASSRRGTGAYEQYF. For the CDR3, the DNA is TGTGCCAGCAGTCGACGAGGGACGGGCGCCTACGAGCAGTACTTC.

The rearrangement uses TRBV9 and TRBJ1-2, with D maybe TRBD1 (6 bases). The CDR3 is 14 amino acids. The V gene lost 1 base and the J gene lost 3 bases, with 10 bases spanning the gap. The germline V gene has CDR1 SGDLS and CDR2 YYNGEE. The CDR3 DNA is TGTGCCAGCAGCGTACGGGACACCGACTATGGCTACACCTTC. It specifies CASSVRDTDYGYTF.

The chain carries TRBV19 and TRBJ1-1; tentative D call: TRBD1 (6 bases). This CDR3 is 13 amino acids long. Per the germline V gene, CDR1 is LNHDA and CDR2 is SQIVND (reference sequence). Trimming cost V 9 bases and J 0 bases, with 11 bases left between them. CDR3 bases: TGTGCCAGCTGGCAGGGGATGAACACTGAAGCTTTCTTT. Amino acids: CASWQGMNTEAFF.

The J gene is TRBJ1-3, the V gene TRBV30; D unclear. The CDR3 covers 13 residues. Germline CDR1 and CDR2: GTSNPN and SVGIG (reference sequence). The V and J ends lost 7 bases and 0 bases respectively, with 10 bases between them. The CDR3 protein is CASELSSGNTIYF. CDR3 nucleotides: TGTGCCTCGGAGCTCAGCTCTGGAAACACCATATATTTT.

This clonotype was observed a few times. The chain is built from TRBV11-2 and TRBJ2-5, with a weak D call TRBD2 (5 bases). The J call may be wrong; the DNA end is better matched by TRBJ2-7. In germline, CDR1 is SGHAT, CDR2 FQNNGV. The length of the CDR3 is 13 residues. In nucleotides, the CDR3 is TGTGCCAGCAGCTTAGTCGCGGGCCTCGAGCAGTACTTC. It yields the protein CASSLVAGLEQYF.

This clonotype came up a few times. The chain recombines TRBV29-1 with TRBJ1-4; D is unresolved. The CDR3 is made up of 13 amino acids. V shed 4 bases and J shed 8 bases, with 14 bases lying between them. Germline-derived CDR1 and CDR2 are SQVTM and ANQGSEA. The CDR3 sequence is CSVGPLLAEKLFF. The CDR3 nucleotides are TGCAGCGTTGGTCCTTTGCTGGCGGAAAAACTGTTTTTT.

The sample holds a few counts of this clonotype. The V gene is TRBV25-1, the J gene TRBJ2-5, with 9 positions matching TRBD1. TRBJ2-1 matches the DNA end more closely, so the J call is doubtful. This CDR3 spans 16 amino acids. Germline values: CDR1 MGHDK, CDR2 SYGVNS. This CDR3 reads CASSDPTGGRYNEQFF. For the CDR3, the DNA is TGTGCCAGCAGTGACCCCACAGGGGGCAGGTACAATGAGCAGTTCTTC.

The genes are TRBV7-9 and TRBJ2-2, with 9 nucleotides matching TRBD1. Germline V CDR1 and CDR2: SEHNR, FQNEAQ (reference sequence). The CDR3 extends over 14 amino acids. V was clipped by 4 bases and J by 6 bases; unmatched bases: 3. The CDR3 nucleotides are TGTGCCAGCAGCTCTCGACAGGGGGCCGGGGAGCTGTTTTTT. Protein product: CASSSRQGAGELFF.

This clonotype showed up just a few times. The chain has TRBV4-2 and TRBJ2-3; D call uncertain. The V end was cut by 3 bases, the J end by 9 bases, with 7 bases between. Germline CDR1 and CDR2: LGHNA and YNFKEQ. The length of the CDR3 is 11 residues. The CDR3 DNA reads TGTGCCAGCAGCCAGGGAAGCACGCAGTATTTT. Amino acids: CASSQGSTQYF.